Below are 4 T cell receptor beta chains sequenced from a single sample in a study of blood T cell repertoires in COVID-19. Repertoires were generated with immunoSEQ multiplex PCR, while TCRdb's copy carries only in-frame clones and drops some. The table has about 190,000 clones, around 79% seen once. Sequencing input: peripheral blood. The receptors come from a woman in her forties or fifties with acute or convalescent COVID-19.

This chain links TRBV29-1 with TRBJ1-1; 9 positions match TRBD1. Germline loops: CDR1 SQVTM, CDR2 ANQGSEA. J gave up 3 bases and V 4 bases, and 3 bases lay outside the gene matches. The CDR3 has 13 amino acids. As DNA, the CDR3 is TGCAGCGTTGCGGACAGGGGATACACTGAAGCTTTCTTT. This gives the protein CSVADRGYTEAFF.

The chain carries TRBV6-5 and TRBJ2-7; maybe TRBD2 (7 bases). Trimming took off 4 bases at V and 7 bases at J, with 17 bases between the two ends. Germline CDR1 reads MNHEY; CDR2 reads SVGAGI. This CDR3 is 14 amino acids long. The CDR3 is CASSSGGPPWEQYF. The CDR3 DNA reads TGTGCCAGCAGTTCCGGGGGGCCCCCGTGGGAGCAGTACTTC.

V usage is TRBV30 and J usage is TRBJ2-7, with 11 bases lining up with TRBD1. CDR1 is GTSNPN, CDR2 SVGIG, per germline (reference sequence). This CDR3 is 12 amino acids long. The V gene end was trimmed by 5 bases and the J gene end by 3 bases; junction bases not matched to a gene: 0. This CDR3 is CAWGTGGYEQYF. CDR3 nucleotide sequence: TGTGCCTGGGGGACAGGGGGCTACGAGCAGTACTTC.

This clone occurred a few times. Here the CDR3 reads CASSPRFTGVEETQYF. The CDR3 nucleotides are TGTGCCAGCTCACCAAGATTTACGGGGGTTGAAGAGACCCAGTACTTC. This chain links TRBV18 with TRBJ2-5; perhaps TRBD2 as D (6 bases). CDR1 and CDR2 (germline): KGHSH, LQKENI. The CDR3 has 16 amino acids. V was shortened by 2 bases and J by 3 bases, with 16 bases between the two germline ends. The variable domain in full, with the rest retrieved from reference TRBV18 and TRBJ2-5, is NAGVMQNPRHLVRRRGQEARLRCSPMKGHSHVYWYRQLPEEGLKFMVYLQKENIIDESGMPKERFSAEFPKEGPSILRIQQVVRGDSAAYFCASSPRFTGVEETQYFGPGTRLLVL.